The T cell receptor beta chain described here comes from a study of cytomegalovirus exposure and HLA in healthy donors. CDR3 length equals 14 residues. Germline values: CDR1 SGHRS, CDR2 YFSETQ. The V end lost 0 bases, the J end lost 4 bases, and 10 bases lay between the germline ends. The study ran its PCR with 60 Vbeta and 13 Jbeta primers. Original processing methods: Around 11 million of tens of millions of unique TCR beta chains were shared, per a later count. The protocol was immunoSEQ multiplex PCR, while the TCRdb copy is restricted to in-frame clones and leaves out a portion. V and J calls and clone size are given by that table; D and trimming were obtained from the DNA. The table has approximately 200,000 clones, around 79% seen once.

Sequenced material: PBMCs. V is TRBV5-1 and J is TRBJ1-2, with a tentative D call TRBD1 (5 bases). This clonotype was obtained from a woman younger than 35 in good health and CMV-seronegative. For the CDR3, the DNA is TGCGCCAGCAGCTTGGGCAGGGTGGTCTATGGCTACACCTTC. Translated, it gives CASSLGRVVYGYTF.